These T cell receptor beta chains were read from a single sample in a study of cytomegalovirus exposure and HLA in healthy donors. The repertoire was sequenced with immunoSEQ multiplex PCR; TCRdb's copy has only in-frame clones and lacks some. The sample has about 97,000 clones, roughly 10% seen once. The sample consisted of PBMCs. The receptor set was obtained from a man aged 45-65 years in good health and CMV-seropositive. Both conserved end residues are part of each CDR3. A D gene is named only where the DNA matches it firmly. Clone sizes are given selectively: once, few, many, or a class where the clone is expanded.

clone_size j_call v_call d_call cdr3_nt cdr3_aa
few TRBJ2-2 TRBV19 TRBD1 TGTGCCAGTAGTTTCTCGGACAGGGGTGATAACACCGGGGAGCTGTTTTTT CASSFSDRGDNTGELFF
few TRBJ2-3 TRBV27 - TGTGCCAGCGCCGCTGGGGCAGGCCTCACAGATACGCAGTATTTT CASAAGAGLTDTQYF
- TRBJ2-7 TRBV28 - TGTGCCAGCAGTTTATCCCCTGGACAGGAGCAGTACTTC CASSLSPGQEQYF
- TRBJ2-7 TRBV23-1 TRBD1 TGCGCCAGCAGTCAATATGAGGACAGGGGGTCCTACGAGCAGTACTTC CASSQYEDRGSYEQYF
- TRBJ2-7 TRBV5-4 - TGTGCCAGCAGCCGCGACATCTACTCCTACGAGCAGTACTTC CASSRDIYSYEQYF
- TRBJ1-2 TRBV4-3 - TGCGCCAGCAGCCAAGACAGACAGTCCTATGGCTACACCTTC CASSQDRQSYGYTF
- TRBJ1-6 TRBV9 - TGTGCCAGTACCCCCGAAGGGGGATGGAATTCACCCCTCCACTTT CASTPEGGWNSPLHF
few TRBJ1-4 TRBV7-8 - TGTGCCAGCAGCTTAGTGGACAGTAACCAACTGTTTTTT CASSLVDSNQLFF
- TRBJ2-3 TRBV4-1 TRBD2 TGCGCCAGCAGCCAAGAGGGAGCGGGGCTCGTCACAGATACGCAGTATTTT CASSQEGAGLVTDTQYF
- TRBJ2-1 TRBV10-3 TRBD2 TGTGCCATCGGGGATAGCGGGAGGTATGAGCAGTTCTTC CAIGDSGRYEQFF
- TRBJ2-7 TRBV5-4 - TGTGCCAGCAGCTCCAAGAAAGGGATCCAGGGCGACGAGCAGTACTTC CASSSKKGIQGDEQYF
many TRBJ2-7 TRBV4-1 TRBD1 TGCGCCAGCAGCCAAGACCCAACAGGGGGCCCCTACGAGCAGTACTTC CASSQDPTGGPYEQYF
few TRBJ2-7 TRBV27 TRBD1 TGTGCCAGCAGTTTAATAGGACAGGGGGCTTACGAGCAGTACTTC CASSLIGQGAYEQYF
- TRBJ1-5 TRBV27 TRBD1 TGTGCCAGCAGTCCAAGACAGGGGGCTAATAGCAATCAGCCCCAGCATTTT CASSPRQGANSNQPQHF
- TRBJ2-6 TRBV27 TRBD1 TGTGCCAGCAGTTTAACACCGGGACAGGGCCTCTCTGGGGCCAACGTCCTGACTTTC CASSLTPGQGLSGANVLTF
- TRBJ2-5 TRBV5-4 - TGTGCCAGCAGCTTGGTCGGTGGGAGATCGGAGACCCAGTACTTC CASSLVGGRSETQYF
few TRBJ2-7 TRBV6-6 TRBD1 TGTGCCAGCAGTTTCCCGGGACAGGGAAGCTACGAGCAGTACTTC CASSFPGQGSYEQYF
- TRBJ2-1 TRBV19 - TGTGCCAGTAGTATAACGGGTAGTGAGCAGTTCTTC CASSITGSEQFF
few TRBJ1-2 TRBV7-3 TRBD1 TGTGCCAGCAGCTTAATCTCCGGACAGGGAGGCTATGGCTACACCTTC CASSLISGQGGYGYTF
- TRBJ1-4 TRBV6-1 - TGTGCCAGCAGGGATCCGGGTGAAAAACTGTTTTTT CASRDPGEKLFF
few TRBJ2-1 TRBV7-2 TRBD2 TGTGCCAGCAGCATAACCGGGACTAGCCCCTACAATGAGCAGTTCTTC CASSITGTSPYNEQFF
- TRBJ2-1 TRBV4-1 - TGCGCCAGCAGATACCGGGACATAGACAATGAGCAGTTCTTC CASRYRDIDNEQFF
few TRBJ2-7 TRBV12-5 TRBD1 TGTGCTAGTGGGTCCCCGGGACAGGGTACCTACGAGCAGTACTTC CASGSPGQGTYEQYF
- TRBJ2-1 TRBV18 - TGTGCCAGCTCGAGTAGCCCTAATGAGCAGTTCTTC CASSSSPNEQFF
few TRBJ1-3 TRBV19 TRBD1 TGTGCCAGTAGTAAAAGACAGGGCTCAGGATCTGGAAACACCATATATTTT CASSKRQGSGSGNTIYF
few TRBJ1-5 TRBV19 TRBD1 TGTGCCAGTAGCCGCGGGACAGACCAACGGATGAATCAGCCCCAGCATTTT CASSRGTDQRMNQPQHF
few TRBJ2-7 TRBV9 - TGTGCCAGCAGCCCCTGGGACACCCAGACCTACGAGCAGTACTTC CASSPWDTQTYEQYF
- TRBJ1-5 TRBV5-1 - TGCGCCAGCAGCGTCGACTCATCCCTGAGGCAGCCCCAGCATTTT CASSVDSSLRQPQHF
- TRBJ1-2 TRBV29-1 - TGCAGCGTTGAAGATCGCAGGGCTGGCGGCTACACCTTC CSVEDRRAGGYTF
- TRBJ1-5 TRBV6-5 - TGTGCCAGCAGTTTGAGGGGGAATCAGGGCCAGCATTTT CASSLRGNQGQHF
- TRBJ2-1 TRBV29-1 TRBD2 TGCAGCGTTAAAATTCCGGGAGGAGTGATGAATGAGCAGTTCTTC CSVKIPGGVMNEQFF
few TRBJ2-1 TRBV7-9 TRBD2 TGTGCCAGCAGCCCTCGAAAAGCGGGAGAAATGGGGAATGAGCAGTTCTTC CASSPRKAGEMGNEQFF
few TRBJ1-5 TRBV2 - TGTGCCAGCAGTGAGAATATGGGACAAACACAGCCCCAGCATTTT CASSENMGQTQPQHF
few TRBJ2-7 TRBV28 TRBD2 TGTGCCAGCAGAACGAGCGGGACCGCTATAAGGGAGCAGTACTTC CASRTSGTAIREQYF
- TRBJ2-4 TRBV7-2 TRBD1 TGTGCCAGCAGCTTAGGGGCGGGGACAGGGAACATTCAGTACTTC CASSLGAGTGNIQYF
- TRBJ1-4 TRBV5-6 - TGTGCCAGCAGCCCGGGGGTTAATGAAAAACTGTTTTTT CASSPGVNEKLFF
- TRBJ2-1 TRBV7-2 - TGTGCCAGCAGGGAGGACGCCAGCTCCTACAATGAGCAGTTCTTC CASREDASSYNEQFF
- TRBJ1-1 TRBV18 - TGTGCCAGCTCACCTTCTACTGGTGCGAACACTGAAGCTTTCTTT CASSPSTGANTEAFF
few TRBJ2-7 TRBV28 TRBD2 TGTGCCAGCAGTTTGGACAATATAGCGGGAACGGGCGAGCAGTACTTC CASSLDNIAGTGEQYF
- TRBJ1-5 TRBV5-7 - TGTGCCAGCAGCTTGGTAGGGGAGGTCGGTCAGCCCCAGCATTTT CASSLVGEVGQPQHF
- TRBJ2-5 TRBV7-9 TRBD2 TGTGCCAGCAGCTTGACTAGCGGACAAGAGACCCAGTACTTC CASSLTSGQETQYF
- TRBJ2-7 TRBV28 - TGTGCCAGCAGTTTTGTAGGGGACTCCTACGAGCAGTACTTC CASSFVGDSYEQYF
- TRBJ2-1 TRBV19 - TGTGCCAGTACCCCCGCCCGGGACATACGAGGGAATGAGCAGTTCTTC CASTPARDIRGNEQFF
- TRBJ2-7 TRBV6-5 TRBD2 TGTGCCAGCAGCCAGACTCCGGGGGGAATGGAGCAGTACTTC CASSQTPGGMEQYF
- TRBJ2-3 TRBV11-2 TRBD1 TGTGCCAGCAGCTCCCAAGGACAGGGGACATTCACAGATACGCAGTATTTT CASSSQGQGTFTDTQYF
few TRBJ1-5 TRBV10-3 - TGTGCCATCAGTGAGGGAGGGACCAATCAGCCCCAGCATTTT CAISEGGTNQPQHF
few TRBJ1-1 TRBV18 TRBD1 TGTGCCAGCTCACCACCTACAGGGGGTATTGCTGAAGCTTTCTTT CASSPPTGGIAEAFF
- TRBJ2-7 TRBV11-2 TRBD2 TGTGCCAGCAGCTCGACCGGCCTAGCGGTCTTCGGTCAGTACTTC CASSSTGLAVFGQYF
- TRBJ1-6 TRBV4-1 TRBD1 TGCGCCAGAAGGACAGGGGAGGGTTCACACCTCCACTTT CARRTGEGSHLHF
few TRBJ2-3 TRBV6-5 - TGTGCCAGCAGTTTCTATCCGGGACTTCTCACAGATACGCAGTATTTT CASSFYPGLLTDTQYF
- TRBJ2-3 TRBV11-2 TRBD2 TGTGCCAGCAGCCCCCGGACTAGCGGGAGCATGAGCACAGATACGCAGTATTTT CASSPRTSGSMSTDTQYF
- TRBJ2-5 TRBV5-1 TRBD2 TGCGCCAGCAGCCGAACCGGGACTAGCGGGAGTGGGGTCAGGGAGACCCAGTACTTC CASSRTGTSGSGVRETQYF
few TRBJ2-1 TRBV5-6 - TGTGCCAGCAGCTTGGTCAGGGGCTACGGGGAGTACGAGCAGTTCTTC CASSLVRGYGEYEQFF
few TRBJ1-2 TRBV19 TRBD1 TGTGCCAGTAGTAAAGGACAGGGGGCGGACTATGGCTACACCTTC CASSKGQGADYGYTF
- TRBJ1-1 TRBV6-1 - TGTGCCAGCAGCCAAAGGCAGGGCGGGAACACTGAAGCTTTCTTT CASSQRQGGNTEAFF
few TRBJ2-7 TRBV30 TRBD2 TGTGCCTGGAGTGTAGGACTAGCGGGAGACGAGCAGTACTTC CAWSVGLAGDEQYF
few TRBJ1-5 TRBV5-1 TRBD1 TGCGCCAGCAGCTTGGAAGGGGGCGGTCAGCCCCAGCATTTT CASSLEGGGQPQHF
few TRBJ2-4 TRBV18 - TGTGCCAGCTCACTCAGTCAGGGGCCCAAAAACATTCAGTACTTC CASSLSQGPKNIQYF
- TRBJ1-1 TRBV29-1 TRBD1 TGCAGCGTTGAACTCTTCGGACAGGGGAACACTGAAGCTTTCTTT CSVELFGQGNTEAFF